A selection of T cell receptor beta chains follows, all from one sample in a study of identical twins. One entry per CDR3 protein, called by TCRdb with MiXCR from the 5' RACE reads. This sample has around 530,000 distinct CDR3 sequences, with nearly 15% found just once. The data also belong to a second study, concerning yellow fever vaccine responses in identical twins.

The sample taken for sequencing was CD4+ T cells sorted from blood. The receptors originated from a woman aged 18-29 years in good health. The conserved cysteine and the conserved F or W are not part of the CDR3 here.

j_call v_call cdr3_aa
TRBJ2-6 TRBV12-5 ASGLVGGGANVLT
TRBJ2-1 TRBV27 ASKSGEPFFEQF
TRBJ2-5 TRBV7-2 ASSGGGTGQETQY
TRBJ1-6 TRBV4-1 ASSQEGGSPLH
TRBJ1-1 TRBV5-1 ASSLVGKNTEAF
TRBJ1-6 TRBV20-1 SATGSDNSPLH
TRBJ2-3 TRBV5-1 ASSKGQGSDTQY
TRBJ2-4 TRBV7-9 ASSLRAGMENIQY
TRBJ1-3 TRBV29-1 SVGLSTSGNTIY
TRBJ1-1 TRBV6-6 ASTRGSNTEAF
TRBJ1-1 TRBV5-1 ASSWGGMNTEAF
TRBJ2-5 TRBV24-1 ATSDLGGNQETQY
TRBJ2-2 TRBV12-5 ASGLVPLGYHNTGELF
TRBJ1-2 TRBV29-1 SVWQGKIYGYT
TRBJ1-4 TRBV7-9 ASSDRATNEKLF
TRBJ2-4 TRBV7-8 ASSLGTGKGKNIQY
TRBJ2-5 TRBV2 ASRRRELDSAQY
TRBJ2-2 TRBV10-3 AIRDQGNTGELF
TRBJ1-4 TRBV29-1 SVDFLSTNEKLF
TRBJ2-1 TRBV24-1 AIQRESSYNEQF
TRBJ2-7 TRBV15 ATSFGLASYEQY
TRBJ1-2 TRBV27 ASSPRTGRRDYGYT
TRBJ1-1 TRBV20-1 RVFQGAEAF
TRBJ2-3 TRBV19 ASSHPSRTDTQY
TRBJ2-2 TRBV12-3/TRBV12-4 ASSPAGTLSGELF
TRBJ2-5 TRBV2 ASSGQLKTQY
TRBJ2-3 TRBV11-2 ASSLEPGTQRITDTQY
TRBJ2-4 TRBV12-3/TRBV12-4 ASRGPGPVQY
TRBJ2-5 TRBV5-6 ASTKTGTETQY
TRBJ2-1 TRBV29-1 SVAEDGDNEQF
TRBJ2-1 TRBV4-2 ASSQNGQGQGIPQF
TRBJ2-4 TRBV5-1 ASSGGAPDNQY
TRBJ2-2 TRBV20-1 SARDGSVGELF
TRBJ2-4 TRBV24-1 ATAGGTTKNIQY
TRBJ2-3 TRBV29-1 SVEVGQDSTDTQY
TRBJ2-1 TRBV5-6 ASSLEARAVYNEQF
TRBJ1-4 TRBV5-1 ASSFSTGTNEKLF
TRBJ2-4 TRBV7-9 ASSRGGGLIHIQY
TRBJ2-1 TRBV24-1 ATSDFGPPGQSSFNEQF
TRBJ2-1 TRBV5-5 ASSGQGANEQF
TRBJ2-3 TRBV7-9 ASSSLLAGSTDTQY
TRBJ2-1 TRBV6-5 ASSREPSEQF
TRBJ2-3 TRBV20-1 SAAGTRGTDTQY